This entry lists 9 T cell receptor beta chains sequenced from one sample in a study of response to subunit inactivated influenza vaccine. TCRdb itself ran the RT-PCR reads through MiXCR, one entry per CDR3 protein. Here the sample spans under 850,000 distinct CDR3 sequences, less than 20% being singletons. This sample comprised PBMCs from blood, obtained 5 days after vaccination. The receptors originated from a man aged 50 or older who received an inactivated influenza vaccine.

This clonotype was seen more than once but under ten times. The V and J genes are TRBV5-1 and TRBJ1-4; the D is unclear. Trimming took off 4 bases at V and 0 bases at J, with 13 bases between the two ends. CDR1 is SGHRS, CDR2 YFSETQ, per germline. The CDR3 has 16 residues. The CDR3 spells CASSQGRGATNEKLFF. The CDR3 nucleotides are TGCGCCAGCAGCCAAGGGCGGGGAGCAACTAATGAAAAACTGTTTTTT.

There are a few counts of this clonotype. The chain has TRBV6-5 and TRBJ1-1; perhaps TRBD1 as D (5 bases). Germline V gene data show CDR1 as MNHEY and CDR2 as SVGAGI. The CDR3 is 15 amino acids. Trimming shortened V by 4 bases and J by 1 base, and 13 bases separated the two germline ends. The DNA for the CDR3 is TGTGCCAGCAGTTCATCTGACAGTAGGAACACTGAAGCTTTCTTT. Protein: CASSSSDSRNTEAFF.

The chain carries TRBV4-1 and TRBJ2-1; 11 positions match TRBD2. The CDR3 consists of 16 residues. CDR1 and CDR2 from the germline V gene are MGHRA and YSYEKL. The trim removed 4 bases at V and 3 bases at J, leaving 5 bases unmatched. The CDR3 DNA follows: TGCGCCAGCAGCCGGGGGACTAGCGGAAACTACAATGAGCAGTTCTTC. Protein: CASSRGTSGNYNEQFF.

The CDR3 protein is CSARVGTSGQETQYF. CDR3 nucleotide sequence: TGCAGTGCTAGAGTTGGGACTAGCGGCCAAGAGACCCAGTACTTC. The chain is built from TRBV20-1 and TRBJ2-5, with TRBD2 matching over 11 bases. The CDR3 length is 15 residues. The germline V gene has CDR1 DFQATT and CDR2 SNEGSKA (reference sequence). V was pared by 1 base and J by 1 base, with 2 bases of the junction left unmatched.

This clonotype was seen many times. The rearrangement links TRBV15 to TRBJ2-2; D is perhaps TRBD2 (5 bases). V was shortened by 3 bases and J by 4 bases, with 12 bases between the two germline ends. This CDR3 contains 15 residues. The germline CDR1 and CDR2 sequences are LNHNV and YYDKDF (reference sequence). Here the CDR3 DNA reads TGTGCCACCAGCAGGAGAGGTGGAGGCACCGGGGAGCTGTTTTTT. Its translation: CATSRRGGGTGELFF.

The table lists this clonotype with a few counts. V usage is TRBV28 and J usage is TRBJ2-1, with D unclear. This CDR3 has 13 residues. Trimming removed 7 bases from V and 7 bases from J, with 14 bases in between. CDR1 is MDHEN, CDR2 SYDVKM, per germline. This CDR3 is CASTGIGENEQFF. CDR3 sequence (DNA): TGTGCCAGCACCGGAATAGGTGAGAATGAGCAGTTCTTC.

The V gene is TRBV6-2 or TRBV6-3, the J gene TRBJ2-7, with D tentatively TRBD2 (6 bases). Trimming cost V 7 bases and J 6 bases, with 13 bases left between them. There are 12 residues in the CDR3. Germline V CDR1 and CDR2: MNHEY, SVGEGT. In nucleotides, the CDR3 is TGTGCCAGCAAGGCAGGGAGGCCCGAGCAGTACTTC. It translates to CASKAGRPEQYF.

The J gene is TRBJ2-2, the V gene TRBV19; the D gene is possibly TRBD2 (6 bases). This CDR3 is built from 15 residues. The V gene lost 4 bases and the J gene lost 0 bases, with 9 bases spanning the gap. Germline V gene data show CDR1 as LNHDA and CDR2 as SQIVND (reference sequence). CDR3 sequence (DNA): TGTGCCAGTAGTACCAGCGGGTCGAACACCGGGGAGCTGTTTTTT. It encodes CASSTSGSNTGELFF.

J is TRBJ1-4 and V is TRBV28; 7 nucleotides agree with TRBD1. This CDR3 has 15 residues. The germline V gene encodes CDR1 MDHEN and CDR2 SYDVKM. The V segment lost 5 bases and the J segment 7 bases; nucleotides outside the gene matches: 10. In DNA form, the CDR3 reads TGTGCCAGCAGTCCAAATAGACAGGGAGGTGAAAAACTGTTTTTT. This codes for CASSPNRQGGEKLFF.